This record looks at one TCR beta chain sequence and its context. The antigen remains undetermined. The data were obtained in a study of CD8 T cells in ankylosing spondylitis. Findings and limits, study-wide: A motif of several highly homologous TCR beta variants was seen as apparently characteristic of ankylosing spondylitis blood.

The CDR3 runs to 18 residues. The V gene end was trimmed by 1 base and the J gene end by 6 bases; junction bases not matched to a gene: 10. CDR1 is MNHEY and CDR2 is SVGAGI in the germline V gene. Each TCR beta library was made by quantitative 5'-RACE that incorporated molecular barcodes. Each CDR3 protein gets one entry after TCRdb re-called the 5' RACE reads with MiXCR. This sample has 750,000 to 850,000 distinct CDR3 sequences, with approximately 12% found just once. This TCR was sampled from a male donor with ankylosing spondylitis. Sequences were obtained from blood, either unsorted or a sorted T cell fraction (not recorded which). The V call is TRBV6-5, the J call TRBJ1-6; TRBD1 matches 9 bases. The CDR3 is CASSYWGDRVWGNSPLHF. DNA of the CDR3: TGTGCCAGCAGTTACTGGGGGGACAGGGTGTGGGGTAATTCACCCCTCCACTTT.